This record looks at one T cell receptor beta chain sequence and its context. The source of the sample is a study of blood T cell repertoires in COVID-19. The authors' processing: Cell counts per sample came from amplifying reference gene primers. Clones were read by immunoSEQ multiplex PCR, and TCRdb kept only the in-frame ones, dropping some. The DNA gave D and trimming, while V, J and clone size come from that table. The sample lists fewer than 150,000 clones, about 90% occurring once. The CDR3 has 13 amino acids. Per germline, CDR1 MNHEY and CDR2 SMNVEV (reference sequence). Trimming cost V 3 bases and J 5 bases, with 8 bases left between them.

The receptor was isolated from a woman in her 70s with acute or convalescent COVID-19. V usage is TRBV27 and J usage is TRBJ1-5; D not resolved. Sequencing was done on a sample of peripheral blood. CDR3 sequence (DNA): TGTGCCAGCAGTTTGGTCAGTCATCAGCCCCAGCATTTT. Protein product: CASSLVSHQPQHF.